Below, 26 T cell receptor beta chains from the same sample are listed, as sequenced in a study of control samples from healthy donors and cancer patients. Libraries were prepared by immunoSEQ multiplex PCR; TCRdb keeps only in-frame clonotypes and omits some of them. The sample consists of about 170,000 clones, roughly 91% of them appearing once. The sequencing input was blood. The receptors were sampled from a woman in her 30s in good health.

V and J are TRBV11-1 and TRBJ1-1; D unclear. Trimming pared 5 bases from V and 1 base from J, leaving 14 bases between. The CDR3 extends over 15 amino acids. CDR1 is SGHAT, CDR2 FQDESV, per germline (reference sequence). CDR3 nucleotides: TGTGCCAGCAGCCTCGCGGGCAGCCCGAACACTGAAGCTTTCTTT. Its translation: CASSLAGSPNTEAFF. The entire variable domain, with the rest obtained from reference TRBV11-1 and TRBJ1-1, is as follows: EAEVAQSPRYKITEKSQAVAFWCDPISGHATLYWYRQILGQGPELLVQFQDESVVDDSQLPKDRFSAERLKGVDSTLKIQPAELGDSAMYLCASSLAGSPNTEAFFGQGTRLTVV.

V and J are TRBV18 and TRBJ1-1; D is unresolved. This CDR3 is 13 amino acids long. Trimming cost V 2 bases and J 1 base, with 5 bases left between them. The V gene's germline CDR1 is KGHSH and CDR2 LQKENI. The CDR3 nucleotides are TGTGCCAGCTCACCAATAGAGAACACTGAAGCTTTCTTT. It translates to CASSPIENTEAFF.

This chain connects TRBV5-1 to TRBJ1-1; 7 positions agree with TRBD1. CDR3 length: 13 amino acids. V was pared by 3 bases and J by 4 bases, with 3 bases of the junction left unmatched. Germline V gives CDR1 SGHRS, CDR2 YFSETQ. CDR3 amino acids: CASSYRGGTEAFF. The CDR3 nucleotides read TGCGCCAGCAGCTACAGGGGTGGCACTGAAGCTTTCTTT.

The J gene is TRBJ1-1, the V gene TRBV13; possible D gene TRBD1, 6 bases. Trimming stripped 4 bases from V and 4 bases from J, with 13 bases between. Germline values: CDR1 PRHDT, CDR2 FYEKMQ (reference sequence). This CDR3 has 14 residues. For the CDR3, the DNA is TGTGCCAGCAGCTCGAAACAGGGATCCACTGAAGCTTTCTTT. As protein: CASSSKQGSTEAFF.

The CDR3 DNA reads as TGTGCCAGCAGCTTGACTCTTACTAGCACAGATACGCAGTATTTT. This encodes CASSLTLTSTDTQYF. The rearrangement joins TRBV7-3 to TRBJ2-3; D unclear. From germline, CDR1 is SGHTA and CDR2 FQGTGA. The length of the CDR3 is 15 residues. Trimming left V 3 bases short and J 0 bases short, with 10 bases between.

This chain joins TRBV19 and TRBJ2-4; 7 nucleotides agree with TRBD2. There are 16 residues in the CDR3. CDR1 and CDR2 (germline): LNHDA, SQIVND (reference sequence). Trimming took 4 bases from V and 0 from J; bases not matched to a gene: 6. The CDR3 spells CASSTPTSLAKNIQYF. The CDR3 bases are TGTGCCAGTAGTACCCCGACTAGCCTAGCCAAAAACATTCAGTACTTC.

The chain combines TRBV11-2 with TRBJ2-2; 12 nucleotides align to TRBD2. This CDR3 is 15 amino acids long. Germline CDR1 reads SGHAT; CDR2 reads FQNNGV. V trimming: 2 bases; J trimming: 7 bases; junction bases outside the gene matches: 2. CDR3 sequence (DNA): TGTGCCAGCAGCTTACTAGCGGGAGGGAGCGGGGAGCTGTTTTTT. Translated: CASSLLAGGSGELFF.

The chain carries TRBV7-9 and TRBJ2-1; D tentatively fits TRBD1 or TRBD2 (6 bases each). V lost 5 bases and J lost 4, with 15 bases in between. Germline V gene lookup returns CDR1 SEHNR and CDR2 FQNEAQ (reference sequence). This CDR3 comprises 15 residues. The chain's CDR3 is CASSPDGGAYNEQFF. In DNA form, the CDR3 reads TGTGCCAGCAGCCCGGACGGGGGCGCGTACAATGAGCAGTTCTTC.

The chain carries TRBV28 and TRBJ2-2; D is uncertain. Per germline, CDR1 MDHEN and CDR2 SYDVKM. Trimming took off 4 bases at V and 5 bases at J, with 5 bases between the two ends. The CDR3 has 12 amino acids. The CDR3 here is CASSSYTGELFF. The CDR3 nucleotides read TGTGCCAGCAGTTCGTATACCGGGGAGCTGTTTTTT.

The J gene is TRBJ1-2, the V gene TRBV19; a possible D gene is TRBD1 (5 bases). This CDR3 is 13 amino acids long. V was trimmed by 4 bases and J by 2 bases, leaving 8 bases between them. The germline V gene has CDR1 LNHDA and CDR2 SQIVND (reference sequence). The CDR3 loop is CASSTDRNYGYTF. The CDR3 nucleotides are TGTGCCAGTAGTACCGACAGAAACTATGGCTACACCTTC.

CDR3 nucleotides: TGTGCCAGCAGTGATGGCAGGTCGAGTGAAAAACTGTTTTTT. This encodes CASSDGRSSEKLFF. The chain joins TRBV25-1 to TRBJ1-4; D is unclear. Trimming cost V 3 bases and J 7 bases, with 12 bases left between them. The CDR3 has 14 residues. Germline CDR1 is MGHDK and CDR2 is SYGVNS. The variable domain in full, with the rest retrieved from reference TRBV25-1 and TRBJ1-4, is EADIYQTPRYLVIGTGKKITLECSQTMGHDKMYWYQQDPGMELHLIHYSYGVNSTEKGDLSSESTVSRIRTEHFPLTLESARPSHTSQYLCASSDGRSSEKLFFGSGTQLSVL.

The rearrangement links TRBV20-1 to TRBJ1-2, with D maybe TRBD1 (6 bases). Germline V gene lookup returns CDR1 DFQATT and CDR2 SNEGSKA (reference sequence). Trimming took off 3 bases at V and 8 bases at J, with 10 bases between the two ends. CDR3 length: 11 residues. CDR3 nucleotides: TGCAGTGCTAGTACAGGGAGAGGCTACACCTTC. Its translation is CSASTGRGYTF.

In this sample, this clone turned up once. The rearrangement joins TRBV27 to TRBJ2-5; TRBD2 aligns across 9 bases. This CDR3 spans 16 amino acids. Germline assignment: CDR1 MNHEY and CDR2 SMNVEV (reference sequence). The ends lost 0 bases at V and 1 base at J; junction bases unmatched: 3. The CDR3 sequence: CASSLSAGGPQETQYF. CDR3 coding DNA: TGTGCCAGCAGTTTATCGGCGGGAGGGCCCCAAGAGACCCAGTACTTC.

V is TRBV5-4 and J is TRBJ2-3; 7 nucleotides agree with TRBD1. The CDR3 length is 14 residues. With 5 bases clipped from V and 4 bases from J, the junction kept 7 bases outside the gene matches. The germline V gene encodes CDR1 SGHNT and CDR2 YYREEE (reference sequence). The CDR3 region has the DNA TGTGCCAGCAGACCGCAGGGGGTGGCAGATACGCAGTATTTT. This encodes CASRPQGVADTQYF.

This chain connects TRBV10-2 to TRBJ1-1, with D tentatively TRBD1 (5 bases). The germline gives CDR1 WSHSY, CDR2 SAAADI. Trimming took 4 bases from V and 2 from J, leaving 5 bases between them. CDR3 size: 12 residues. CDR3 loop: CASSGTNTEAFF. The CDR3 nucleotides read TGCGCCAGCAGTGGGACAAACACTGAAGCTTTCTTT.

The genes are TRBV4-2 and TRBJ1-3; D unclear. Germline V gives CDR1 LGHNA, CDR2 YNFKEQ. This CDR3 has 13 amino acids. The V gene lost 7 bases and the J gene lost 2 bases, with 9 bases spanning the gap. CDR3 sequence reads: CASTESTGNTIYF. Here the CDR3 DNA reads TGTGCCAGCACGGAGTCGACTGGAAACACCATATATTTT.

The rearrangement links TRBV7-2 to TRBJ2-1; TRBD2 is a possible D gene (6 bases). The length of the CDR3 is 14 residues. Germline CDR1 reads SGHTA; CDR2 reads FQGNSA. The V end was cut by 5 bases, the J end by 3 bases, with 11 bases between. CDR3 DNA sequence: TGTGCCAGCAGCGACGGGACTGGCTACAATGAGCAGTTCTTC. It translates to CASSDGTGYNEQFF.

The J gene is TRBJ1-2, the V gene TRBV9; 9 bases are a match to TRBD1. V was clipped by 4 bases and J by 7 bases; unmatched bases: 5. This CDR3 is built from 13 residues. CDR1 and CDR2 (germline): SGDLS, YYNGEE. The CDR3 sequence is CASSPRDRVGYTF. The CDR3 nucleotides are TGTGCCAGCAGCCCCCGGGACAGGGTTGGCTACACCTTC.

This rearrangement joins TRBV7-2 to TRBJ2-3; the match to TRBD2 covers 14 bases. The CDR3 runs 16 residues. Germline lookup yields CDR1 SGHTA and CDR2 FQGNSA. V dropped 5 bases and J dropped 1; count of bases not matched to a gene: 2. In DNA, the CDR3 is TGTGCCAGCAGCCCGACTAGCGGGAGGGGCACAGATACGCAGTATTTT. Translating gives CASSPTSGRGTDTQYF. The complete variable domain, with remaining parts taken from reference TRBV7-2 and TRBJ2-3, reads GAGVSQSPSNKVTEKGKDVELRCDPISGHTALYWYRQSLGQGLEFLIYFQGNSAPDKSGLPSDRFSAERTGGSVSTLTIQRTQQEDSAVYLCASSPTSGRGTDTQYFGPGTRLTVL.

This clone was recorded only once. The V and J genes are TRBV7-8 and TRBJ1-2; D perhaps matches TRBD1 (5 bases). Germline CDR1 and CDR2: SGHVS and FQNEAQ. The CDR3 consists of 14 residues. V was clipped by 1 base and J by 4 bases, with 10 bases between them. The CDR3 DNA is TGTGCCAGCAGCTTAGAAGGGGCGGGCTATGGCTACACCTTC. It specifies CASSLEGAGYGYTF. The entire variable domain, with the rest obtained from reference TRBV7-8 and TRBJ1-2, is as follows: GAGVSQSPRYKVAKRGQDVALRCDPISGHVSLFWYQQALGQGPEFLTYFQNEAQLDKSGLPSDRFFAERPEGSVSTLKIQRTQQEDSAVYLCASSLEGAGYGYTFGSGTRLTVV.

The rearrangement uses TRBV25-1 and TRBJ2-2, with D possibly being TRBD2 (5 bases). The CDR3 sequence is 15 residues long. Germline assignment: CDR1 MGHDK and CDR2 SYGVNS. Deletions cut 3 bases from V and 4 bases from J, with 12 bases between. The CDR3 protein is CASSDGERTTGELFF. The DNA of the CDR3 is TGTGCCAGCAGTGACGGGGAGAGGACCACCGGGGAGCTGTTTTTT.

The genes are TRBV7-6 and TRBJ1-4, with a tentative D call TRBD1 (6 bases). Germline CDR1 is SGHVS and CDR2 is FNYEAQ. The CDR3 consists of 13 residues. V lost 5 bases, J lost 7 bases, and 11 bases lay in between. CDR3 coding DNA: TGTGCCAGCAGCAAACAGGGTGGTGAAAAACTGTTTTTT. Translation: CASSKQGGEKLFF.

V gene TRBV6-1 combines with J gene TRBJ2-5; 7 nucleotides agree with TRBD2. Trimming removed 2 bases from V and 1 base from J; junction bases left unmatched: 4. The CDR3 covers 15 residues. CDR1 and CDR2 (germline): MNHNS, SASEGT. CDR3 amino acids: CASSEFPGGQETQYF. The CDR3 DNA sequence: TGTGCCAGCAGTGAATTTCCGGGGGGCCAAGAGACCCAGTACTTC.

The CDR3: CASGGSSYEQYF. CDR3 sequence (DNA): TGCGCCAGCGGCGGGAGCTCCTACGAGCAGTACTTC. The chain joins TRBV10-2 to TRBJ2-7; 7 bases are a match to TRBD2. CDR3 length equals 12 residues. Unmatched junction bases numbered 1, after V lost 8 bases and J lost 0 bases. CDR1 is WSHSY, CDR2 SAAADI, per germline.

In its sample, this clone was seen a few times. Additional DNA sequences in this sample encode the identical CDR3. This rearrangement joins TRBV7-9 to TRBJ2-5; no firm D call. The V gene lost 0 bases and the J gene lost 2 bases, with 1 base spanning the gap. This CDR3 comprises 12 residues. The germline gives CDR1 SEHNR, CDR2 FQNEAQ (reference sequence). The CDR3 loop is CASSLAQETQYF. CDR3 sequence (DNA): TGTGCCAGCAGCTTAGCGCAAGAGACCCAGTACTTC.

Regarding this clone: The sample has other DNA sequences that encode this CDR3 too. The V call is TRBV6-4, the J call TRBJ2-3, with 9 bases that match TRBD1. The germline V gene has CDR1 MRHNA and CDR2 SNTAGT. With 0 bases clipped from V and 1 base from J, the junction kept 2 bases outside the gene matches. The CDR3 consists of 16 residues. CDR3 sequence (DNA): TGTGCCAGCAGTGACTCGACAGGGGGGGGCACAGATACGCAGTATTTT. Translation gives CASSDSTGGGTDTQYF.